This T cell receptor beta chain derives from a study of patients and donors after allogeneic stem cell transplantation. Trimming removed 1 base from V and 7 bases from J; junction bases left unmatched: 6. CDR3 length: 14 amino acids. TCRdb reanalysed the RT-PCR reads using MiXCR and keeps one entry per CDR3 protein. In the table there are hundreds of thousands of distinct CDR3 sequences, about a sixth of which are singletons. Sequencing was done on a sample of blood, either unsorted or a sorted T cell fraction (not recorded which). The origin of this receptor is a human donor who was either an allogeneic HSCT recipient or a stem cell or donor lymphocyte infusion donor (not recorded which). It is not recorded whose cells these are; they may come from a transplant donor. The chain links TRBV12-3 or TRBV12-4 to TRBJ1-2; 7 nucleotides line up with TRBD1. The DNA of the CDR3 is TGTGCCAGCAGTTTAGGAACAGGGGCTAGTGGCTACACCTTC. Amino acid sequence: CASSLGTGASGYTF.